One sample yielded the 20 T cell receptor beta chains listed below, sequenced in a study of blood T cells in healthy people across ages. Sample-barcoded 5' priming and a J-beta primer mix drove a second PCR of about 6 to 11 cycles. TCRdb reanalysed the 5' RACE reads using MiXCR and keeps one entry per CDR3 protein. The data show approximately 770,000 distinct CDR3 sequences, roughly 60% seen once. The sequenced material came from blood. The receptors come from a young man in good health.

V and J are TRBV28 and TRBJ2-3; no clear D. Looked up from germline, CDR1 is MDHEN and CDR2 is SYDVKM. V gave up 5 bases and J gave up 4 bases, with 10 bases separating them. The CDR3 has 13 residues. CDR3 residues: CASSAPSSDTQYF. DNA of the CDR3: TGTGCCAGCAGTGCTCCGAGCTCAGATACGCAGTATTTT.

The V call is TRBV7-3, the J call TRBJ2-2, with 9 bases fitting TRBD2. The germline gives CDR1 SGHTA, CDR2 FQGTGA. The junction had 3 bases not matched to a gene; V was cut back by 4 bases and J by 0 bases. This CDR3 is built from 16 residues. The CDR3 spells CASSSLAGANTGELFF. In nucleotides, the CDR3 is TGTGCCAGCAGCTCTTTAGCGGGAGCGAACACCGGGGAGCTGTTTTTT.

V gene TRBV5-1 combines with J gene TRBJ2-3; D may be TRBD2 (5 bases). The CDR3 length is 13 residues. V was trimmed by 6 bases and J by 2 bases, leaving 10 bases between them. The germline CDR1 and CDR2 sequences are SGHRS and YFSETQ. CDR3 coding DNA: TGCGCCAGCAAAGAGGGATACACAGATACGCAGTATTTT. This gives the protein CASKEGYTDTQYF.

V is TRBV7-2 and J is TRBJ2-3; D is uncertain. Trimming cost V 4 bases and J 2 bases, with 13 bases left between them. The V gene's germline CDR1 is SGHTA and CDR2 FQGNSA. The CDR3 contains 15 residues. The CDR3 is CASSSPYHDTDTQYF. The CDR3 nucleotides are TGTGCCAGCAGCTCCCCTTATCACGACACAGATACGCAGTATTTT.

This clonotype was detected a few times. This rearrangement joins TRBV20-1 to TRBJ2-4, with TRBD1 as a possible D gene (5 bases). The germline V gene encodes CDR1 DFQATT and CDR2 SNEGSKA (reference sequence). V lost 1 base and J lost 5, with 9 bases in between. The CDR3 is 13 residues long. This CDR3 is CSARGGAQNIQYF. The CDR3 DNA reads as TGCAGTGCTAGAGGGGGCGCACAAAACATTCAGTACTTC.

In this sample, this clonotype turned up a few times. The J gene is TRBJ2-5, the V gene TRBV7-2; the D gene is possibly TRBD2 (6 bases). Germline V lookup: CDR1 SGHTA, CDR2 FQGNSA. The ends were cut back, 4 bases at V and 5 bases at J, with 14 bases in the middle. The CDR3 loop spans 14 amino acids. CDR3 region: CASSSVGGRETQYF. The CDR3 region has the DNA TGTGCCAGCAGCTCCGTCGGGGGAAGGGAGACCCAGTACTTC.

This sequence joins TRBV7-9 and TRBJ2-3; 12 nucleotides agree with TRBD2. The length of the CDR3 is 17 residues. Germline lookup yields CDR1 SEHNR and CDR2 FQNEAQ (reference sequence). With V trimmed by 3 bases and J by 2 bases, 6 bases remained unmatched. The CDR3: CASSFPRLAGATDTQYF. The DNA for the CDR3 is TGTGCCAGCAGCTTCCCACGACTAGCGGGGGCCACAGATACGCAGTATTTT.

The gene calls are TRBV6-2 or TRBV6-3 and TRBJ2-1; D is perhaps TRBD2 (6 bases). The CDR3 runs 14 residues. From germline, CDR1 is MNHEY and CDR2 SVGEGT. V lost 8 bases, J lost 3 bases, and 14 bases lay in between. This CDR3 reads CASGAGLLYNEQFF. The CDR3 DNA sequence: TGTGCCAGCGGAGCGGGCTTGCTCTACAATGAGCAGTTCTTC.

The chain recombines TRBV29-1 with TRBJ2-5; D is ambiguous. This CDR3 region has 15 residues. Trimming stripped 0 bases from V and 11 bases from J, with 22 bases between. The germline gives CDR1 SQVTM, CDR2 ANQGSEA. As DNA, the CDR3 is TGCAGCGTTGAAGATCGGGTTAGTCTAATGAAGGAGCAGTACTTC. Amino acid sequence: CSVEDRVSLMKEQYF. Using reference TRBV29-1 and TRBJ2-5 for the parts outside the CDR3, the full variable domain is SAVISQKPSRDICQRGTSLTIQCQVDSQVTMMFWYRQQPGQSLTLIATANQGSEATYESGFVIDKFPISRPNLTFSTLTVSNMSPEDSSIYLCSVEDRVSLMKEQYFGPGTRLLVL.

The chain combines TRBV25-1 with TRBJ1-2; D gene unclear. Trimming left V 1 base short and J 0 bases short, with 6 bases between. The length of the CDR3 is 14 residues. The V gene's germline CDR1 is MGHDK and CDR2 SYGVNS. The DNA for the CDR3 is TGTGCCAGCAGTGAATCCGTGGCTAACTATGGCTACACCTTC. It translates to CASSESVANYGYTF.

The chain recombines TRBV4-3 with TRBJ1-4; D is unclear. The CDR3 consists of 16 residues. V lost 4 bases, J lost 0 bases, and 12 bases lay in between. CDR1 is LGHNA and CDR2 is YSLEER in the germline V gene. The CDR3 coding sequence is TGCGCCAGCAGCCGCTATCAGACTTCAACTAATGAAAAACTGTTTTTT. It translates to CASSRYQTSTNEKLFF.

V gene TRBV6-5 combines with J gene TRBJ1-2; possible D gene TRBD1, 5 bases. V was clipped by 0 bases and J by 5 bases, with 13 bases between them. The CDR3 contains 15 residues. CDR1 is MNHEY and CDR2 is SVGAGI in the germline V gene. The CDR3 DNA sequence: TGTGCCAGCAGTTACTCCCAGGGATTCTTATATGGCTACACCTTC. Residues: CASSYSQGFLYGYTF.

The V gene is TRBV29-1, the J gene TRBJ1-2; D is ambiguous. From germline, CDR1 is SQVTM and CDR2 ANQGSEA. This CDR3 has 12 residues. With 4 bases removed from V and 8 bases from J, the gap between germline ends came to 14 bases. CDR3 protein: CSVVYPAEGYTF. CDR3 coding DNA: TGCAGCGTTGTTTACCCTGCTGAGGGCTACACCTTC.

This clonotype has only a few counts. The V gene is TRBV20-1, the J gene TRBJ1-5, with D maybe TRBD1 (5 bases). Trimming took off 1 base at V and 4 bases at J, with 14 bases between the two ends. Germline V gene sequence: CDR1 DFQATT, CDR2 SNEGSKA (reference sequence). The CDR3 spans 15 residues. In nucleotides, the CDR3 is TGCAGTGCTAGAGGGGGACTGGGGGAGAATCAGCCCCAGCATTTT. It encodes CSARGGLGENQPQHF.

This clonotype was observed many times. The chain carries TRBV2 and TRBJ2-3, with unresolved D. Germline V lookup: CDR1 SNHLY, CDR2 FYNNEI. The CDR3 is made up of 13 amino acids. The V gene lost 4 bases and the J gene lost 2 bases, with 7 bases spanning the gap. This chain's CDR3 is CASSVEYTDTQYF. As DNA, the CDR3 is TGTGCCAGCAGTGTGGAGTACACAGATACGCAGTATTTT.

DNA for the CDR3: TGCAGTGCTGAAATCGGCCCTAATAAGGACGAGCAGTACTTC. It encodes CSAEIGPNKDEQYF. This chain connects TRBV20-1 to TRBJ2-7; D is ambiguous. The CDR3 extends over 14 amino acids. Trimming stripped 5 bases from V and 5 bases from J, with 19 bases between. Germline CDR1 reads DFQATT; CDR2 reads SNEGSKA (reference sequence).

This clonotype was detected only once. CDR3 region: CASSQEEPAGYREQYF. CDR3 coding DNA: TGCGCCAGCAGCCAAGAGGAGCCAGCGGGATATCGCGAGCAGTACTTC. The gene calls are TRBV4-1 and TRBJ2-7; 7 bases align to TRBD2. This CDR3 has 16 amino acids. Unmatched junction bases numbered 11, after V lost 0 bases and J lost 6 bases. From germline, CDR1 is MGHRA and CDR2 YSYEKL.

The chain couples TRBV5-6 to TRBJ2-7; perhaps TRBD1 as D (6 bases). The germline V gene encodes CDR1 SGHDT and CDR2 YYEEEE. This CDR3 has 14 residues. Trimming left V 0 bases short and J 4 bases short, with 11 bases between. CDR3: CASSLEVRGYEQYF. In DNA, the CDR3 is TGTGCCAGCAGCTTGGAGGTCAGGGGTTACGAGCAGTACTTC. The whole variable domain, remainder taken from reference TRBV5-6 and TRBJ2-7, is DAGVTQSPTHLIKTRGQQVTLRCSPKSGHDTVSWYQQALGQGPQFIFQYYEEEERQRGNFPDRFSGHQFPNYSSELNVNALLLGDSALYLCASSLEVRGYEQYFGPGTRLTVT.

The chain employs TRBV7-2 and TRBJ2-1; unclear D gene. V was cut by 5 bases and J by 2 bases, with 10 bases left in between. The CDR3 has 14 residues. The germline gives CDR1 SGHTA, CDR2 FQGNSA. For the CDR3, the DNA is TGTGCCAGCAGCCGCACCGGCGCCTACAATGAGCAGTTCTTC. Amino acids: CASSRTGAYNEQFF.

The CDR3 region has the DNA TGTGCCAGCAGCCGCTCGGTTAATGAAAAACTGTTTTTT. Translated: CASSRSVNEKLFF. The J gene is TRBJ1-4, the V gene TRBV3-1; no firm D call. This CDR3 contains 13 residues. Germline values: CDR1 LGHDT, CDR2 YNNKEL (reference sequence). With 4 bases removed from V and 4 bases from J, the gap between germline ends came to 7 bases.